Listed here is a single TCR beta chain. Its antigen remains unknown. The data were obtained in a study of human T cells and chemical hapten exposure. Whole-study results and caveats: Significantly greater numbers of large CDR3 similarity clusters came from expanded TCRs than from controls. DPC sensitization produced no change in TCRs with frequency above 1 in 1000. There was alopecia in the donors, so their immune response may differ from that of healthy people.

Time point: pre-sensitization, week 0. Treatment indicated: therapeutic diphenylcyclopropenone sensitization with weekly scalp DPC. The V end lost 0 bases, the J end lost 4 bases, and 8 bases lay between the germline ends. This CDR3 is 14 amino acids long. The germline CDR1 and CDR2 sequences are LGHNA and YNFKEQ. Each CDR3 protein gets one entry after TCRdb re-called the RACE reads with MiXCR. The profile shows 180,000 or so distinct CDR3 sequences, 30% of them singletons. The chain joins TRBV4-2 to TRBJ2-3; D not certain. The material was whole blood, obtained in connection with sensitization to the hapten diphenylcyclopropenone (DPC). The clonotype originates from a woman in her thirties with alopecia areata. Some clones in this sample may be carry-over from other donors' samples. The CDR3 DNA reads as TGTGCCAGCAGCCAAGATCGCAGGCCAGATACGCAGTATTTT. Its translation is CASSQDRRPDTQYF.